This record covers a single T cell receptor (beta chain). The sample is drawn from a study of cytomegalovirus exposure and HLA in healthy donors. Primers included in the PCR were 60 Vbeta and 13 Jbeta primers. Sequencing used immunoSEQ multiplex PCR; TCRdb keeps in-frame clones, though not all of them. The table shows some 110,000 clones, with 80% to 85% occurring only once. In germline, CDR1 is SGHNT, CDR2 YYREEE (reference sequence). This CDR3 has 18 amino acids. The trim removed 4 bases at V and 1 base at J, leaving 14 bases unmatched. Sequencing used PBMCs. The sequence came from a man under 40 in good health and CMV-seropositive. This chain joins TRBV5-4 and TRBJ2-3, with 8 bases that match TRBD2. The CDR3 nucleotides read TGTGCCAGCAGCCTTCCCGGGACTAGTCCAACTGGCACAGATACGCAGTATTTT. This sequence encodes CASSLPGTSPTGTDTQYF.